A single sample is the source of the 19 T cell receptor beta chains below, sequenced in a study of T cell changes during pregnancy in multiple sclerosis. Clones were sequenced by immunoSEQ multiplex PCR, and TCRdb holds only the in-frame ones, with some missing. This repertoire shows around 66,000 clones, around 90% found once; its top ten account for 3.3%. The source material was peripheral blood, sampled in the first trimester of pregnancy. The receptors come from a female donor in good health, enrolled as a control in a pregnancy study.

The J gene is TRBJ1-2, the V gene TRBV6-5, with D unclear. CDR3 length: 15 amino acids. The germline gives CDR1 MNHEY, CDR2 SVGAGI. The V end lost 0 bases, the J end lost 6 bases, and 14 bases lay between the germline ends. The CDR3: CASSYSRSTKNGYTF. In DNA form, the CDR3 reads TGTGCCAGCAGTTACTCGAGGTCCACGAAAAATGGCTACACCTTC.

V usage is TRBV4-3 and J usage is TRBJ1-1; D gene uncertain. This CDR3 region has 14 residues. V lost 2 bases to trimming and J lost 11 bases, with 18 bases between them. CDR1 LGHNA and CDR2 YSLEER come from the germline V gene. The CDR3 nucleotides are TGCGCCAGCAGCCAAACCTCCGGGCCCCCGGGGGCTTTCTTT. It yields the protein CASSQTSGPPGAFF.

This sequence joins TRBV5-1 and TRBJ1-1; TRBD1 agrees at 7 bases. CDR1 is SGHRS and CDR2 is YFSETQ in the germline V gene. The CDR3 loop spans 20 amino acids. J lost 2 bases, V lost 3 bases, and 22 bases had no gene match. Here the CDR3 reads CASSSAIRPDYRGSNTEAFF. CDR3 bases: TGCGCCAGCAGCTCGGCTATCCGACCGGACTACAGGGGATCAAACACTGAAGCTTTCTTT.

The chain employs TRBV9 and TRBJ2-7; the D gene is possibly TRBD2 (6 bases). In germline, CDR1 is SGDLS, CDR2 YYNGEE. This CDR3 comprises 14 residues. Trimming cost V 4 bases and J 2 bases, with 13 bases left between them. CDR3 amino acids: CASSPLASTYEQYF. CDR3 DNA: TGTGCCAGCAGCCCGCTAGCGTCCACCTACGAGCAGTACTTC.

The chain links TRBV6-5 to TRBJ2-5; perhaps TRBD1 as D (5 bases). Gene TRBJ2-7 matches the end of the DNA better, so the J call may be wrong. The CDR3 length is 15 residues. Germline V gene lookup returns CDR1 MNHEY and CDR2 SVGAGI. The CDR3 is CASSYSNRGSYEQYF. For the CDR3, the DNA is TGTGCCAGCAGTTACTCGAATAGGGGTTCCTACGAGCAGTACTTC.

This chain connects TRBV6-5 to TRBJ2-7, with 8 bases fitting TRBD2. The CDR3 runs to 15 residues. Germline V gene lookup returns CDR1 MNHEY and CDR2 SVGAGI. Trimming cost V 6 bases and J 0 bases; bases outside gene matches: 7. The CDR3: CASSLSGLDSYEQYF. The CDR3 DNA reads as TGTGCCAGCAGCCTATCGGGACTAGACTCCTACGAGCAGTACTTC.

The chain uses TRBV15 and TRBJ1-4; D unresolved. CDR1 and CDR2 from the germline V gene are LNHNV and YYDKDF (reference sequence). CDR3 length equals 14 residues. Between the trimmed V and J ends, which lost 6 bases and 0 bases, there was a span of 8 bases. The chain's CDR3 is CATSRRATNEKLFF. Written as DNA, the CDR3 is TGTGCCACCAGTAGGAGAGCAACTAATGAAAAACTGTTTTTT.

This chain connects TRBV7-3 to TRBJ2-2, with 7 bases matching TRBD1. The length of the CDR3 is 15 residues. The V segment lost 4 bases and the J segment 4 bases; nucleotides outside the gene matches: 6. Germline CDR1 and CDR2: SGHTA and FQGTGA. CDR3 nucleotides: TGTGCCAGCAGCTCGAGCGCAGGGGGCACCGGGGAGCTGTTTTTT. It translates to CASSSSAGGTGELFF.

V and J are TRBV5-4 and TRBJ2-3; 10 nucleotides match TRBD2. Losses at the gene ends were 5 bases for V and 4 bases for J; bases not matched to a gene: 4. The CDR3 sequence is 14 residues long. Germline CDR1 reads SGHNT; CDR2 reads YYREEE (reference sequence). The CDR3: CASRSGGAADTQYF. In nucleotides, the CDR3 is TGTGCCAGCAGGAGCGGGGGGGCCGCAGATACGCAGTATTTT.

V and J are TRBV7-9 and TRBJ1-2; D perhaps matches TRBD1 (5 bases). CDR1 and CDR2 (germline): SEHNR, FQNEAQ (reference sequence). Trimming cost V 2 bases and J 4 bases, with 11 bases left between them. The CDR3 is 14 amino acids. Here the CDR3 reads CASSLTGIVYGYTF. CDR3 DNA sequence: TGTGCCAGCAGCTTAACAGGTATCGTCTATGGCTACACCTTC.

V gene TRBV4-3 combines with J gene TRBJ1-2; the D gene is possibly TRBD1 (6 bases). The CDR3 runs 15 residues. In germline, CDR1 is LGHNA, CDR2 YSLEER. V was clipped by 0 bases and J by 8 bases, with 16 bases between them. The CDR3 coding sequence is TGCGCCAGCAGCCAAGAACAGGGAAACCCCGTCGGCTACACCTTC. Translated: CASSQEQGNPVGYTF.

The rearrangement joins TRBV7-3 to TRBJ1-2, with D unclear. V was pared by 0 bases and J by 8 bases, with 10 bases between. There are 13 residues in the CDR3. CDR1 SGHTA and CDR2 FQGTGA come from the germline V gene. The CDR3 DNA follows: TGTGCCAGCAGCTTAACGTCGGGGTCCGGCTACACCTTC. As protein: CASSLTSGSGYTF.

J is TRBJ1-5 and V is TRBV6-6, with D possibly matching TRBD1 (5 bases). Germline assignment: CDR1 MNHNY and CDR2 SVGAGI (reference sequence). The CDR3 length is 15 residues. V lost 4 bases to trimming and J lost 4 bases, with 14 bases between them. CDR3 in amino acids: CASSSSGGTNQPQHF. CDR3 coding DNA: TGTGCCAGCAGTTCATCGGGGGGAACTAATCAGCCCCAGCATTTT.

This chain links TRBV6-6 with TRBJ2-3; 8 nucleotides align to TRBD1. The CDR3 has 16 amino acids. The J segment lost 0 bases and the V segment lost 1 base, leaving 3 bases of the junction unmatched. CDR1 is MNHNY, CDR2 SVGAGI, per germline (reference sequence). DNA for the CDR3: TGTGCCAGCAGTTACTTGGGACAGGAAAGCACAGATACGCAGTATTTT. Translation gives CASSYLGQESTDTQYF.

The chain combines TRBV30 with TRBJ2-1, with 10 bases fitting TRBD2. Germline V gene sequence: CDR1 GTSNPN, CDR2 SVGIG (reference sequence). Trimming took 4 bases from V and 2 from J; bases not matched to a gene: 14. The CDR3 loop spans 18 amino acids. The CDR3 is CAWTPAYPAGGAYNEQFF. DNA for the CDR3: TGTGCCTGGACCCCGGCGTATCCAGCGGGAGGGGCCTACAATGAGCAGTTCTTC.

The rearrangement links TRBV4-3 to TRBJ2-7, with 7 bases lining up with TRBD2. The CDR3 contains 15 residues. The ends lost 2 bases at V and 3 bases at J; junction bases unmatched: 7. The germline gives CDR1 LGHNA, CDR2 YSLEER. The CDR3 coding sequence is TGCGCCAGCAGCCAAAGCACTCGCGGGAGCTACGAGCAGTACTTC. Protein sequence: CASSQSTRGSYEQYF.

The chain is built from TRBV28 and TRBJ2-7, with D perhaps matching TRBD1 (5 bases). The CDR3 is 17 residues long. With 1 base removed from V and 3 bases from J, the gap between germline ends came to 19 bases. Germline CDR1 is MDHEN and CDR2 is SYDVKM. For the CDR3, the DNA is TGTGCCAGCAGTTTATCCTGGGGCTCTCGAGGTTACTACGAGCAGTACTTC. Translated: CASSLSWGSRGYYEQYF.

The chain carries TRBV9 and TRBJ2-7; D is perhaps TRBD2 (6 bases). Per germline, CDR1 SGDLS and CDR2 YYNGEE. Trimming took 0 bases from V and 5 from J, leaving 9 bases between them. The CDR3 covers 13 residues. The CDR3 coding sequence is TGTGCCAGCAGCGTAGGGGGAGGAAACGAGCAGTACTTC. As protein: CASSVGGGNEQYF.

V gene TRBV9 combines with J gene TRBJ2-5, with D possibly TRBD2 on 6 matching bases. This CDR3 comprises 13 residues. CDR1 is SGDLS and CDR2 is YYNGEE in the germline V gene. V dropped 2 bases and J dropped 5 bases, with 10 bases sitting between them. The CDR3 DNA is TGTGCCAGCAGCGTTAGACTAGGGGAGACCCAGTACTTC. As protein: CASSVRLGETQYF.